These 15 T cell receptor beta chains came from one sample sequenced in a study of T-cell memory formation after mild COVID-19. TCRdb called the 5' RACE reads again in MiXCR, with one record for every CDR3 protein. The data show 210,000 or so distinct CDR3 sequences, around 25% seen once. The sample taken for sequencing was PBMCs or a T cell subset sorted from them (not recorded which). These receptors all stem from an adult woman who had mild COVID-19 (a few samples of this study predate the infection). Cell type and time point are not known.

This clonotype showed up just a few times. This sequence joins TRBV5-1 and TRBJ2-2, with 7 bases that match TRBD2. Germline V CDR1 and CDR2: SGHRS, YFSETQ. Germline trimming cut 6 bases from V and 0 bases from J; bases unmatched to any gene: 8. This CDR3 comprises 16 residues. This CDR3 is CASTLAKSANTGELFF. The CDR3 nucleotides are TGCGCCAGCACACTAGCGAAGTCGGCGAACACCGGGGAGCTGTTTTTT.

This clonotype was observed a handful of times. This chain connects TRBV6-2 or TRBV6-3 to TRBJ2-1, with 12 bases that match TRBD2. The ends lost 5 bases at V and 7 bases at J; junction bases unmatched: 9. Germline V gene sequence: CDR1 MNHEY, CDR2 SVGEGT. This CDR3 contains 16 residues. CDR3 sequence reads: CASSTNRLAGANEQFF. The CDR3 DNA sequence: TGTGCCAGCAGTACAAATCGACTAGCGGGAGCAAATGAGCAGTTCTTC.

This clonotype has a handful of counts. The chain recombines TRBV7-3 with TRBJ1-1; maybe TRBD1 (5 bases). V was shortened by 5 bases and J by 1 base, with 14 bases between the two germline ends. Looked up from germline, CDR1 is SGHTA and CDR2 is FQGTGA. This CDR3 is built from 15 residues. This chain's CDR3 is CASSPWGGRNTEAFF. CDR3 nucleotide sequence: TGTGCCAGCAGCCCCTGGGGGGGGAGGAACACTGAAGCTTTCTTT.

The chain links TRBV29-1 to TRBJ1-1, with TRBD1 matching 7 bases. After removal of 5 bases from V and 5 bases from J, the junction contained 11 bases not matched to a gene. Germline values: CDR1 SQVTM, CDR2 ANQGSEA. The CDR3 runs 14 residues. DNA of the CDR3: TGCAGCGTTTCCCGGCAGCAGGGGGGTACTGAAGCTTTCTTT. It is translated as CSVSRQQGGTEAFF.

This clonotype has just a few counts. The chain combines TRBV7-6 with TRBJ2-3; 9 nucleotides agree with TRBD2. Per the germline V gene, CDR1 is SGHVS and CDR2 is FNYEAQ. The CDR3 loop spans 16 amino acids. The ends lost 5 bases at V and 2 bases at J; junction bases unmatched: 8. The chain's CDR3 is CASSLGASGITDTQYF. In DNA, the CDR3 is TGTGCCAGCAGCCTCGGGGCTAGCGGGATCACAGATACGCAGTATTTT.

The chain has TRBV7-9 and TRBJ2-3; no clear D gene. Germline CDR1 and CDR2: SEHNR and FQNEAQ (reference sequence). Trimming shortened V by 5 bases and J by 8 bases, and 11 bases separated the two germline ends. The length of the CDR3 is 12 residues. The CDR3 here is CASSRGPATQYF. In DNA, the CDR3 is TGTGCCAGCAGCCGAGGACCGGCTACGCAGTATTTT. The full variable domain, its missing parts supplied by reference TRBV7-9 and TRBJ2-3, is DTGVSQNPRHKITKRGQNVTFRCDPISEHNRLYWYRQTLGQGPEFLTYFQNEAQLEKSRLLSDRFSAERPKGSFSTLEIQRTEQGDSAMYLCASSRGPATQYFGPGTRLTVL.

The rearrangement links TRBV6-5 to TRBJ2-1, with D possibly being TRBD1 or TRBD2 (5 bases each). Germline CDR1 MNHEY, CDR2 SVGAGI. The CDR3 is made up of 14 amino acids. With 6 bases removed from V and 6 bases from J, the gap between germline ends came to 15 bases. CDR3 coding DNA: TGTGCCAGCAGAACCAACAGGAGGCTCAATGAGCAGTTCTTC. It encodes CASRTNRRLNEQFF.

This rearrangement joins TRBV6-5 to TRBJ2-5; D might be TRBD2 (6 bases). Germline-derived CDR1 and CDR2 are MNHEY and SVGAGI. The CDR3 extends over 13 amino acids. V shed 6 bases and J shed 5 bases, with 13 bases lying between them. The CDR3 DNA reads as TGTGCCAGCAGCCTCCTAGCGTCGGAGACCCAGTACTTC. It encodes CASSLLASETQYF.

This clonotype was seen more than once but under ten times. The J gene is TRBJ1-1, the V gene TRBV10-3; TRBD1 might be the D (6 bases). Trimming took off 10 bases at V and 3 bases at J, with 15 bases between the two ends. From germline, CDR1 is ENHRY and CDR2 SYGVKD. The CDR3 runs 13 residues. Written as DNA, the CDR3 is TGTGCCACGCAAACGGGGGGGCACACTGAAGCTTTCTTT. It yields the protein CATQTGGHTEAFF.

This sequence joins TRBV24-1 and TRBJ1-1; 10 nucleotides line up with TRBD1. The CDR3 has 13 residues. Per the germline V gene, CDR1 is KGHDR and CDR2 is SFDVKD. Germline trimming cut 8 bases from V and 7 bases from J; bases unmatched to any gene: 6. The CDR3 coding sequence is TGTGCCACCAAGAGACAGGGGGCGAGTGAAGCTTTCTTT. It is translated as CATKRQGASEAFF.

This clonotype was recorded once. This sequence joins TRBV24-1 and TRBJ2-1; 10 nucleotides agree with TRBD1. The CDR3 length is 17 residues. The V gene's germline CDR1 is KGHDR and CDR2 SFDVKD. V lost 3 bases, J lost 3 bases, and 7 bases stayed unmatched. The CDR3 bases are TGTGCCACCAGTGATACGACCGGGACAGGGGACTACAATGAGCAGTTCTTC. Translation gives CATSDTTGTGDYNEQFF.

The rearrangement uses TRBV5-1 and TRBJ2-2, with D tentatively TRBD1 (5 bases). Trimming took off 2 bases at V and 6 bases at J, with 14 bases between the two ends. The CDR3 has 15 amino acids. Germline loops: CDR1 SGHRS, CDR2 YFSETQ. The CDR3 loop reads CASSFARVRAGELFF. The DNA of the CDR3 is TGCGCCAGCAGCTTCGCCAGGGTACGCGCCGGGGAGCTGTTTTTT.

This clonotype was counted between two and nine times. This chain uses TRBV29-1 with TRBJ2-7, with 7 bases matching TRBD1. This CDR3 comprises 13 residues. V was pared by 4 bases and J by 2 bases, with 5 bases of the junction left unmatched. Looked up from germline, CDR1 is SQVTM and CDR2 is ANQGSEA. The chain's CDR3 is CSVGQGLTYEQYF. For the CDR3, the DNA is TGCAGCGTTGGACAGGGCTTAACCTACGAGCAGTACTTC.

In its sample, this clonotype was seen once. The gene calls are TRBV30 and TRBJ1-1; D is uncertain. Trimming removed 5 bases at V and 1 base at J, with 2 bases between. In germline, CDR1 is GTSNPN, CDR2 SVGIG (reference sequence). This CDR3 is 10 amino acids long. In nucleotides, the CDR3 is TGTGCCTGGGAGAACACTGAAGCTTTCTTT. Encoded protein: CAWENTEAFF.

This clonotype was recorded many times. This chain connects TRBV12-3 or TRBV12-4 to TRBJ2-1; D tentatively fits TRBD1 or TRBD2 (5 bases each). The length of the CDR3 is 13 residues. Between the trimmed V and J ends, which lost 3 bases and 7 bases, there was a span of 10 bases. The CDR3 DNA sequence: TGTGCCAGCAGTTTTCTGGGGGTAAATGAGCAGTTCTTC. It yields the protein CASSFLGVNEQFF.